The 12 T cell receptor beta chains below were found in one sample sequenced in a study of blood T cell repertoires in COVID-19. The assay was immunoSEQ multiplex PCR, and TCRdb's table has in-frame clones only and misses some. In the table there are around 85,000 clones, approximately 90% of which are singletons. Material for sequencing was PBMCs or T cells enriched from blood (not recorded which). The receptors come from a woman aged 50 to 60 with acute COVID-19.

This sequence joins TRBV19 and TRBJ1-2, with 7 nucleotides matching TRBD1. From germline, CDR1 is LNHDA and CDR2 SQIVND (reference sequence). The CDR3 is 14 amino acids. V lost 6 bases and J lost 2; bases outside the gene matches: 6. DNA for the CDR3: TGTGCCAGTAGAGCGAGGGGGCTGAACTATGGCTACACCTTC. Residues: CASRARGLNYGYTF.

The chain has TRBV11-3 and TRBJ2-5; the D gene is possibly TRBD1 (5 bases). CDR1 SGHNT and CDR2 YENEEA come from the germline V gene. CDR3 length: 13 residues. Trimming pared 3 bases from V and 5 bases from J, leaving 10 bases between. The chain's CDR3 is CASSFPGSETQYF. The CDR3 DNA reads TGTGCCAGCAGCTTTCCAGGGTCGGAGACCCAGTACTTC. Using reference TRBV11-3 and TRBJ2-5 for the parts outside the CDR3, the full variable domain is EAGVVQSPRYKIIEKKQPVAFWCNPISGHNTLYWYLQNLGQGPELLIRYENEEAVDDSQLPKDRFSAERLKGVDSTLKIQPAELGDSAVYLCASSFPGSETQYFGPGTRLLVL.

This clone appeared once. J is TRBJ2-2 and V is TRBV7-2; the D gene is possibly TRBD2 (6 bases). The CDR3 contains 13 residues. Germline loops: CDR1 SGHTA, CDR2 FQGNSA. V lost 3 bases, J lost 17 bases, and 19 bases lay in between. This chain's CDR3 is CASSFSGGGVLFF. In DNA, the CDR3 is TGTGCCAGCAGCTTTTCGGGTGGCGGGGTTTTATTTTTT. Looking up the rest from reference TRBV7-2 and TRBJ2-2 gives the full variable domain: GAGVSQSPSNKVTEKGKDVELRCDPISGHTALYWYRQSLGQGLEFLIYFQGNSAPDKSGLPSDRFSAERTGGSVSTLTIQRTQQEDSAVYLCASSFSGGGVLFFGEGSRLTVL.

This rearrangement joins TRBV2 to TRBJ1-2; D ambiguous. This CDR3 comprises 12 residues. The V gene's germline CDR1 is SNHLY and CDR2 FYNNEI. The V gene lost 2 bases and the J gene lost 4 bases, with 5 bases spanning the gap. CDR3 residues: CASSEQSYGYTF. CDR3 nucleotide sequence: TGTGCCAGCAGTGAACAGTCCTATGGCTACACCTTC.

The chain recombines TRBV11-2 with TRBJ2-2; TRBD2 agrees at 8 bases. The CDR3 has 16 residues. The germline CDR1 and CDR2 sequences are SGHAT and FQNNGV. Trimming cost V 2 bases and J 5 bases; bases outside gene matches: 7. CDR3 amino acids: CASSLTGGIETGELFF. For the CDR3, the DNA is TGTGCCAGCAGCTTAACGGGGGGGATTGAAACCGGGGAGCTGTTTTTT.

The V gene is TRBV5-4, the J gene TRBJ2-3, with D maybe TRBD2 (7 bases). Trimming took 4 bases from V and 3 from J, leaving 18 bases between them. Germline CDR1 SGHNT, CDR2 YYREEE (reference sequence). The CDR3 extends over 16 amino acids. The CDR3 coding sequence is TGTGCCAGCAGCGGGGGGGGGCTAGCGCAAACAGATACGCAGTATTTT. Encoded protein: CASSGGGLAQTDTQYF.

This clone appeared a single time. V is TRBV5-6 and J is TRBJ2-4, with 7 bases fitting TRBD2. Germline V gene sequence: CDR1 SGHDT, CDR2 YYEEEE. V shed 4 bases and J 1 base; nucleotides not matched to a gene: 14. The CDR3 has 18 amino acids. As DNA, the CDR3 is TGTGCCAGCAGCCGCCGACTAGCCGTGGGCGGGGCCAAAAACATTCAGTACTTC. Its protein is CASSRRLAVGGAKNIQYF.

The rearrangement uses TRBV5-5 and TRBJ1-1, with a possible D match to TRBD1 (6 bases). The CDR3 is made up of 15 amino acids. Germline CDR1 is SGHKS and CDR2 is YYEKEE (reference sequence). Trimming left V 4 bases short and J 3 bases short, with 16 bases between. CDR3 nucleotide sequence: TGTGCCAGCAGCCACCACAGGGTTGGGGACACTGAAGCTTTCTTT. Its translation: CASSHHRVGDTEAFF.

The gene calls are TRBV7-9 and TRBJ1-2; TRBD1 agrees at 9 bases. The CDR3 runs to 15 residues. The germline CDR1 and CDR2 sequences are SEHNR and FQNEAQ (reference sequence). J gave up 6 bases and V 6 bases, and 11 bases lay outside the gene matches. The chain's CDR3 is CASRTTGGPGDGYTF. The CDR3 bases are TGTGCCAGCAGAACAACAGGGGGCCCTGGGGATGGCTACACCTTC.

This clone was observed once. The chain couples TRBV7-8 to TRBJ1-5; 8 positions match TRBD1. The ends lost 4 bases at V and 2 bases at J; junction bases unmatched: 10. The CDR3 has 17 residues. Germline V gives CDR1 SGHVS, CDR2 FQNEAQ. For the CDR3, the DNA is TGTGCCAGCAGCTCTCGAACAGGGGGATTCGGCAATCAGCCCCAGCATTTT. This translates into CASSSRTGGFGNQPQHF.

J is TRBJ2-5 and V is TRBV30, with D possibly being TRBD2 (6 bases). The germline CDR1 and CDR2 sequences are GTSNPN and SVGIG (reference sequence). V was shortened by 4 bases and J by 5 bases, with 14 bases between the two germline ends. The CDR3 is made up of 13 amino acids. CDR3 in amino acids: CAWNHLAPETQYF. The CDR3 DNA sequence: TGTGCCTGGAATCATCTAGCGCCGGAGACCCAGTACTTC.

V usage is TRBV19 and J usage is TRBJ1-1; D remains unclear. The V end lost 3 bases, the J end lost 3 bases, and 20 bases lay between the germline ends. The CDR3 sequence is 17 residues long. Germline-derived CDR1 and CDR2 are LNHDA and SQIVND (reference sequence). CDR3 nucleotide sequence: TGTGCCAGTAGTATGTGGTTGAGGGTCTACTCCCACACTGAAGCTTTCTTT. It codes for CASSMWLRVYSHTEAFF.